The next 13 T cell receptor beta chains were all read from a single sample in a study of blood T cell repertoires in COVID-19 (dated by TCRdb to between 2020 and 2021). The library was built by means of the immunoSEQ multiplex PCR assay. Sourced from immuneACCESS, this table was stored by TCRdb with only in-frame sequences that have V and J called. A share of the clones is absent; for the studies checked, an unresolved V gene accounts for under half, and the remainder has no known explanation. The sample has about 330,000 clones on record, about 91% of them singletons. Around 8.9% of the sample lies in the top ten. The source material was peripheral blood. The source is a man aged 25-45 years with COVID-19, enrolled during active disease.

This clone was observed a handful of times. V usage is TRBV4-3 and J usage is TRBJ2-7, with no clear D. Trimming removed 0 bases at V and 0 bases at J, with 12 bases between. The V gene's germline CDR1 is LGHNA and CDR2 YSLEER. The CDR3 sequence is 16 residues long. The CDR3 DNA follows: TGCGCCAGCAGCCAAGATTTGGGTAGCCCCTCCTACGAGCAGTACTTC. This encodes CASSQDLGSPSYEQYF.

This clone was seen once. The chain employs TRBV6-2 or TRBV6-3 and TRBJ2-7; 8 bases line up with TRBD2. The CDR3 contains 19 residues. J lost 0 bases, V lost 4 bases, and 17 bases had no gene match. CDR1 and CDR2 from the germline V gene are MNHEY and SVGEGT. The CDR3 reads CASSSYDPSGSPSSYEQYF. The CDR3 DNA reads TGTGCCAGCAGTTCCTACGACCCTAGCGGGTCCCCCAGCTCCTACGAGCAGTACTTC.

The chain couples TRBV5-6 to TRBJ2-1; 9 positions agree with TRBD1. CDR3 size: 16 residues. Germline trimming cut 2 bases from V and 10 bases from J; bases unmatched to any gene: 13. Germline V gene lookup returns CDR1 SGHDT and CDR2 YYEEEE. CDR3 sequence: CASSFMNRGLIREQFF. CDR3 coding DNA: TGTGCCAGCAGCTTCATGAACAGGGGGCTCATCAGGGAGCAGTTCTTC.

At least ten counts were recorded for this clone. This sequence joins TRBV6-6 and TRBJ1-2; D may be TRBD1 (6 bases). The CDR3 consists of 12 residues. Trimming took off 5 bases at V and 9 bases at J, with 13 bases between the two ends. Per the germline V gene, CDR1 is MNHNY and CDR2 is SVGAGI (reference sequence). The CDR3 region is CASSLRTARYTF. The CDR3 region has the DNA TGTGCCAGCAGTCTTAGGACAGCCCGCTACACCTTC.

The count of this clone is one. The J gene is TRBJ2-7, the V gene TRBV4-2, with 7 bases lining up with TRBD2. The germline CDR1 and CDR2 sequences are LGHNA and YNFKEQ. Germline trimming cut 0 bases from V and 3 bases from J; bases unmatched to any gene: 17. This CDR3 region has 19 residues. CDR3 sequence reads: CASSQDPLGGDEAYYEQYF. The CDR3 DNA sequence: TGTGCCAGCAGCCAAGATCCCTTGGGAGGGGATGAGGCCTACTACGAGCAGTACTTC.

This clone was recorded once. V is TRBV14 and J is TRBJ1-1; 7 bases line up with TRBD1. CDR3 length: 13 amino acids. Germline V gives CDR1 SGHDN, CDR2 FVKESK. V lost 6 bases to trimming and J lost 1 base; unmatched junction nucleotides: 2. The CDR3 sequence: CASRRDRNTEAFF. For the CDR3, the DNA is TGTGCCAGCAGGCGGGACAGGAACACTGAAGCTTTCTTT.

The V and J genes are TRBV30 and TRBJ1-2; weak D call: TRBD1 (6 bases). The CDR3 consists of 12 residues. The germline V gene has CDR1 GTSNPN and CDR2 SVGIG (reference sequence). Trimming stripped 5 bases from V and 4 bases from J, with 11 bases between. The chain's CDR3 is CAWSDRSYGYTF. DNA for the CDR3: TGTGCCTGGTCTGACAGGTCCTATGGCTACACCTTC.

Note on this clone: Other DNA sequences within the sample encode an identical CDR3. The V gene is TRBV19, the J gene TRBJ1-2, with a possible D match to TRBD1 (6 bases). V lost 3 bases, J lost 0 bases, and 8 bases lay in between. Germline CDR1 is LNHDA and CDR2 is SQIVND (reference sequence). The CDR3 is 14 amino acids. The CDR3 loop is CASSIRTANYGYTF. CDR3 in DNA: TGTGCCAGTAGTATCAGGACAGCTAACTATGGCTACACCTTC. The whole variable domain, remainder taken from reference TRBV19 and TRBJ1-2, is DGGITQSPKYLFRKEGQNVTLSCEQNLNHDAMYWYRQDPGQGLRLIYYSQIVNDFQKGDIAEGYSVSREKKESFPLTVTSAQKNPTAFYLCASSIRTANYGYTFGSGTRLTVV.

V usage is TRBV19 and J usage is TRBJ2-7, with 9 bases identical to TRBD1. The CDR3 totals 16 residues. The J segment lost 0 bases and the V segment lost 4 bases, leaving 7 bases of the junction unmatched. Germline V gives CDR1 LNHDA, CDR2 SQIVND (reference sequence). DNA of the CDR3: TGTGCCAGTAGTACGGCGGGACAGGGTCCCTCCTACGAGCAGTACTTC. It codes for CASSTAGQGPSYEQYF.

This clone was recorded once. V gene TRBV19 combines with J gene TRBJ1-5; weak D call: TRBD1 (5 bases). V dropped 4 bases and J dropped 2 bases, with 12 bases sitting between them. The CDR3 covers 15 residues. CDR1 is LNHDA and CDR2 is SQIVND in the germline V gene (reference sequence). In DNA, the CDR3 is TGTGCCAGTAGTACCGCAGGGTCTCGCAATCAGCCCCAGCATTTT. It yields the protein CASSTAGSRNQPQHF.

The chain recombines TRBV19 with TRBJ1-1, with D unresolved. Germline CDR1 is LNHDA and CDR2 is SQIVND (reference sequence). V was shortened by 4 bases and J by 8 bases, with 5 bases between the two germline ends. The CDR3 loop spans 10 amino acids. CDR3 in amino acids: CASSTVEAFF. CDR3 nucleotides: TGTGCCAGTAGTACCGTGGAAGCTTTCTTT.

The count of this clone is one. The CDR3 protein is CAISDATGSFEQFF. The CDR3 bases are TGTGCCATCAGTGATGCGACAGGCTCCTTTGAGCAGTTCTTC. This chain uses TRBV10-3 with TRBJ2-1; TRBD1 is a possible D gene (6 bases). The CDR3 has 14 amino acids. CDR1 and CDR2 (germline): ENHRY, SYGVKD. Trimming shortened V by 3 bases and J by 9 bases, and 15 bases separated the two germline ends.

The rearrangement joins TRBV6-6 to TRBJ2-3; tentatively, D is TRBD2 (6 bases). This CDR3 region has 15 residues. Trimming stripped 5 bases from V and 2 bases from J, with 14 bases between. Per the germline V gene, CDR1 is MNHNY and CDR2 is SVGAGI (reference sequence). CDR3 residues: CASSTVPGLTDTQYF. CDR3 coding DNA: TGTGCCAGCAGTACTGTCCCGGGACTCACAGATACGCAGTATTTT.